The 13 T cell receptor beta chains listed next were all sequenced from one sample in a study of blood T cell repertoires in COVID-19. Method: immunoSEQ multiplex PCR; TCRdb's copy keeps in-frame clones and lacks some. The sample lists about 310,000 clones, more than 70% seen once, with about 7.8% in the top ten. Input material: peripheral blood. Receptors originate from a woman in her 50s who had recovered from COVID-19.

The chain couples TRBV24-1 to TRBJ2-7; D unclear. Trimming left V 2 bases short and J 3 bases short, with 10 bases between. The CDR3 length is 14 residues. Germline CDR1 reads KGHDR; CDR2 reads SFDVKD. The CDR3 reads CATSDSYSNYEQYF. The CDR3 coding sequence is TGTGCCACCAGTGATTCCTATTCAAACTACGAGCAGTACTTC.

This clone was found once. This chain joins TRBV7-2 and TRBJ2-1; 9 bases are shared with TRBD1. This CDR3 comprises 13 residues. Per the germline V gene, CDR1 is SGHTA and CDR2 is FQGNSA. J lost 13 bases, V lost 5 bases, and 9 bases had no gene match. For the CDR3, the DNA is TGTGCCAGCAGCGCGGGACAGGGAATGGAACAGTTCTTC. Its protein is CASSAGQGMEQFF. Full variable domain (remainder filled in from reference TRBV7-2 and TRBJ2-1): GAGVSQSPSNKVTEKGKDVELRCDPISGHTALYWYRQSLGQGLEFLIYFQGNSAPDKSGLPSDRFSAERTGGSVSTLTIQRTQQEDSAVYLCASSAGQGMEQFFGPGTRLTVL.

This chain connects TRBV4-3 to TRBJ2-7; possibly TRBD1 for D (6 bases). Per the germline V gene, CDR1 is LGHNA and CDR2 is YSLEER. The CDR3 is 16 amino acids. V lost 1 base, J lost 6 bases, and 19 bases lay in between. Here the CDR3 reads CASSQGRAGAETEQYF. For the CDR3, the DNA is TGCGCCAGCAGCCAAGGTAGGGCAGGGGCGGAGACCGAGCAGTACTTC.

This chain links TRBV20-1 with TRBJ2-3, with TRBD2 matching over 8 bases. V lost 3 bases, J lost 2 bases, and 4 bases stayed unmatched. Germline CDR1 is DFQATT and CDR2 is SNEGSKA (reference sequence). This CDR3 comprises 14 residues. In DNA, the CDR3 is TGCAGTGCTAGTCCGGGAGGGAACACAGATACGCAGTATTTT. Protein: CSASPGGNTDTQYF.

The DNA of the CDR3 is TGTGCCATCTCAACCCGGACAGGGGGAGAGACCCAGTACTTC. Translating gives CAISTRTGGETQYF. V and J are TRBV14 and TRBJ2-5, with 10 bases fitting TRBD1. Germline V CDR1 and CDR2: SGHDN, FVKESK. V shed 10 bases, J shed 4 bases, and the junction held 9 bases outside the gene matches. The CDR3 is 14 amino acids.

The chain is built from TRBV25-1 and TRBJ2-1; 7 bases line up with TRBD2. The CDR3 length is 14 residues. Germline CDR1 reads MGHDK; CDR2 reads SYGVNS. Trimming removed 0 bases from V and 9 bases from J; junction bases left unmatched: 5. The chain's CDR3 is CASSEYRREAEQFF. CDR3 bases: TGTGCCAGCAGTGAATATCGTCGGGAGGCTGAGCAGTTCTTC.

J is TRBJ1-2 and V is TRBV6-6; TRBD1 is a possible D gene (5 bases). This CDR3 is 13 amino acids long. CDR1 is MNHNY, CDR2 SVGAGI, per germline (reference sequence). V was shortened by 7 bases and J by 2 bases, with 11 bases between the two germline ends. CDR3 sequence reads: CASTSQENYGYTF. The CDR3 coding sequence is TGTGCCAGCACTTCACAGGAAAACTATGGCTACACCTTC.

The chain employs TRBV6-5 and TRBJ2-1, with D perhaps matching TRBD2 (6 bases). The CDR3 runs to 15 residues. The germline V gene encodes CDR1 MNHEY and CDR2 SVGAGI. V was shortened by 0 bases and J by 9 bases, with 15 bases between the two germline ends. CDR3 DNA: TGTGCCAGCAGTTACTCGAGGGGTACCGGGGGTGAGCAGTTCTTC. It specifies CASSYSRGTGGEQFF.

This clone appeared a single time. In DNA form, the CDR3 reads TGTGCCAGCTCACAAGTAACAGGGGTGAGCTATGGCTACACCTTC. Its translation is CASSQVTGVSYGYTF. The V and J genes are TRBV18 and TRBJ1-2; TRBD1 aligns across 7 bases. The junction had 9 bases not matched to a gene; V was cut back by 4 bases and J by 4 bases. Germline V gene sequence: CDR1 KGHSH, CDR2 LQKENI. The CDR3 contains 15 residues.

Concerning this clone: The same CDR3 can be traced to other DNA sequences in this sample. J is TRBJ1-2 and V is TRBV7-2; 9 bases fit TRBD1. Germline V lookup: CDR1 SGHTA, CDR2 FQGNSA. V gave up 0 bases and J gave up 1 base; unmatched junction bases: 0. This CDR3 is built from 15 residues. The CDR3 region has the DNA TGTGCCAGCAGCTTAGCGGGACAGGGTAACTATGGCTACACCTTC. Amino acids: CASSLAGQGNYGYTF.

This clone was seen ten or more times. V and J are TRBV5-6 and TRBJ2-7; 10 bases align to TRBD1. Germline loops: CDR1 SGHDT, CDR2 YYEEEE. The CDR3 is 16 residues long. V lost 3 bases to trimming and J lost 2 bases; unmatched junction nucleotides: 8. The CDR3, as DNA: TGTGCCAGCAGCTCGATATCGGGACAGGGGACCTACGAGCAGTACTTC. Encoded protein: CASSSISGQGTYEQYF.

V gene TRBV5-5 combines with J gene TRBJ1-3; no clear D. The germline V gene encodes CDR1 SGHKS and CDR2 YYEKEE (reference sequence). With 0 bases removed from V and 1 base from J, the gap between germline ends came to 17 bases. The CDR3 runs to 18 residues. The CDR3 DNA reads as TGTGCCAGCAGCTTGGCCCCCACGGGTGTATCGTCTGGAAACACCATATATTTT. This gives the protein CASSLAPTGVSSGNTIYF. Filled out from reference TRBV5-5 and TRBJ1-3, the complete variable domain reads DAGVTQSPTHLIKTRGQQVTLRCSPISGHKSVSWYQQVLGQGPQFIFQYYEKEERGRGNFPDRFSARQFPNYSSELNVNALLLGDSALYLCASSLAPTGVSSGNTIYFGEGSWLTVV.

The chain has TRBV7-2 and TRBJ1-3; 9 bases fit TRBD1. The junction had 3 bases not matched to a gene; V was cut back by 0 bases and J by 3 bases. Germline CDR1 SGHTA, CDR2 FQGNSA. This CDR3 has 16 residues. CDR3 protein: CASSLARDRVGNTIYF. The CDR3, as DNA: TGTGCCAGCAGCTTAGCGCGGGACAGGGTTGGAAACACCATATATTTT.